The 24 T cell receptor beta chains reported below all come from one sample, sequenced in a study of T cell responses to AZD1222 COVID-19 vaccine. Using immunoSEQ multiplex PCR, the repertoire was profiled, and TCRdb retains in-frame clones only, with some absent. The table lists roughly 120,000 clones, less than 90% of them singletons. Material: peripheral blood, obtained on day 0 of AZD1222 vaccination. These receptors were taken from an adult in good health.

The rearrangement uses TRBV12-5 and TRBJ2-1; TRBD1 matches at 8 bases. V gave up 9 bases and J gave up 7 bases; unmatched junction bases: 8. This CDR3 comprises 13 residues. From germline, CDR1 is LGHNT and CDR2 FRNRAP. Here the CDR3 DNA reads TGTGCTAGCGGACAGGGTCCTCGGAATGAGCAGTTCTTC. Its protein is CASGQGPRNEQFF.

This rearrangement joins TRBV2 to TRBJ2-2; D unresolved. The V gene's germline CDR1 is SNHLY and CDR2 FYNNEI. The length of the CDR3 is 15 residues. Trimming removed 5 bases at V and 0 bases at J, with 10 bases between. CDR3 region: CASSPDITNTGELFF. CDR3 nucleotides: TGTGCCAGCAGTCCCGACATAACGAACACCGGGGAGCTGTTTTTT.

This sequence joins TRBV30 and TRBJ1-2, with D uncertain. The CDR3 totals 13 residues. Trimming cost V 2 bases and J 0 bases, with 7 bases left between them. Germline assignment: CDR1 GTSNPN and CDR2 SVGIG (reference sequence). DNA for the CDR3: TGTGCCTGGAGTCGAGATTCTAACTATGGCTACACCTTC. Protein product: CAWSRDSNYGYTF.

The chain is built from TRBV9 and TRBJ2-2; D gene ambiguous. This CDR3 spans 16 amino acids. The germline CDR1 and CDR2 sequences are SGDLS and YYNGEE. V lost 0 bases, J lost 8 bases, and 17 bases lay in between. The CDR3 bases are TGTGCCAGCAGCGTAGCTACGGATCGCCGAATTGGGGAGCTGTTTTTT. Translated: CASSVATDRRIGELFF. The full variable domain, rest sourced from reference TRBV9 and TRBJ2-2, is DSGVTQTPKHLITATGQRVTLRCSPRSGDLSVYWYQQSLDQGLQFLIQYYNGEERAKGNILERFSAQQFPDLHSELNLSSLELGDSALYFCASSVATDRRIGELFFGEGSRLTVL.

The rearrangement uses TRBV2 and TRBJ1-4; possible D gene TRBD1, 6 bases. V lost 3 bases and J 8 bases, leaving 13 bases between the germline ends. CDR1 SNHLY and CDR2 FYNNEI come from the germline V gene. This CDR3 contains 14 residues. CDR3 sequence reads: CASSEGGGGEKLFF. In DNA form, the CDR3 reads TGTGCCAGCAGTGAGGGCGGGGGCGGAGAAAAACTGTTTTTT.

V is TRBV5-1 and J is TRBJ1-2, with D possibly TRBD1 on 6 matching bases. This CDR3 is 12 amino acids long. Germline CDR1 and CDR2: SGHRS and YFSETQ. Trimming removed 4 bases at V and 14 bases at J, with 18 bases between. CDR3 nucleotide sequence: TGCGCCAGCAGCACAGGAGGGGGGGCGCGGACCTTC. Translated: CASSTGGGARTF. The full variable domain, its missing parts supplied by reference TRBV5-1 and TRBJ1-2, is KAGVTQTPRYLIKTRGQQVTLSCSPISGHRSVSWYQQTPGQGLQFLFEYFSETQRNKGNFPGRFSGRQFSNSRSEMNVSTLELGDSALYLCASSTGGGARTFGSGTRLTVV.

CDR3 protein: CASSIVHSTYGYTF. The CDR3 bases are TGTGCCAGTAGTATAGTGCACAGTACCTATGGCTACACCTTC. The chain couples TRBV19 to TRBJ1-2; the D is unclear. V was clipped by 1 base and J by 4 bases, with 10 bases between them. The length of the CDR3 is 14 residues. Germline CDR1 and CDR2: LNHDA and SQIVND (reference sequence). Complete variable domain (other parts from reference TRBV19 and TRBJ1-2): DGGITQSPKYLFRKEGQNVTLSCEQNLNHDAMYWYRQDPGQGLRLIYYSQIVNDFQKGDIAEGYSVSREKKESFPLTVTSAQKNPTAFYLCASSIVHSTYGYTFGSGTRLTVV.

The chain employs TRBV28 and TRBJ2-1; unclear D gene. Trimming shortened V by 6 bases and J by 13 bases, and 19 bases separated the two germline ends. This CDR3 has 13 residues. Per the germline V gene, CDR1 is MDHEN and CDR2 is SYDVKM. The CDR3 here is CASSRHQSWPQFF. The CDR3, as DNA: TGTGCCAGCAGCCGCCATCAATCGTGGCCCCAGTTCTTC.

With regard to this clone: The same CDR3 also results from other DNA sequences found in this sample. The chain is built from TRBV7-9 and TRBJ2-7; TRBD1 matches at 8 bases. This CDR3 is 13 amino acids long. Germline V gene lookup returns CDR1 SEHNR and CDR2 FQNEAQ (reference sequence). The junction had 4 bases not matched to a gene; V was cut back by 2 bases and J by 7 bases. CDR3 protein: CASSLQGAGEQYF. The CDR3 coding sequence is TGTGCCAGCAGCTTACAGGGGGCCGGGGAGCAGTACTTC. The full variable domain, rest sourced from reference TRBV7-9 and TRBJ2-7, is DTGVSQNPRHKITKRGQNVTFRCDPISEHNRLYWYRQTLGQGPEFLTYFQNEAQLEKSRLLSDRFSAERPKGSFSTLEIQRTEQGDSAMYLCASSLQGAGEQYFGPGTRLTVT.

The rearrangement joins TRBV4-1 to TRBJ2-3; D is perhaps TRBD2 (5 bases). CDR3 size: 13 residues. V lost 4 bases and J 10 bases, leaving 15 bases between the germline ends. Germline V gives CDR1 MGHRA, CDR2 YSYEKL. The CDR3 bases are TGCGCCAGCAGCCTACTAGGAATCGGAGCGCAGTATTTT. Translation gives CASSLLGIGAQYF.

The rearrangement joins TRBV7-3 to TRBJ2-7; 10 bases match TRBD2. This CDR3 comprises 15 residues. The germline gives CDR1 SGHTA, CDR2 FQGTGA. The ends lost 5 bases at V and 2 bases at J; junction bases unmatched: 6. The CDR3 protein is CASSPGTSAAYEQYF. CDR3 DNA: TGTGCCAGCAGCCCCGGGACTAGCGCCGCCTACGAGCAGTACTTC.

CDR3 loop: CALKEGTPSGANVLTF. The CDR3 DNA is TGTGCCTTAAAGGAGGGGACCCCCTCTGGGGCCAACGTCCTGACTTTC. The chain joins TRBV5-4 to TRBJ2-6, with D tentatively TRBD2 (6 bases). The germline V gene encodes CDR1 SGHNT and CDR2 YYREEE (reference sequence). CDR3 length equals 16 residues. The V end was cut by 10 bases, the J end by 0 bases, with 17 bases between.

This clone was observed a single time. Other DNA sequences in the sample encode the same CDR3. The rearrangement joins TRBV5-1 to TRBJ1-2; no definite D call. The CDR3 loop spans 14 amino acids. Trimming removed 0 bases from V and 1 base from J, with 7 bases in between. The germline V gene has CDR1 SGHRS and CDR2 YFSETQ. CDR3 in amino acids: CASSLGTGNYGYTF. The CDR3 bases are TGCGCCAGCAGCTTGGGGACGGGTAACTATGGCTACACCTTC.

This clone is a singleton in its sample. The chain carries TRBV14 and TRBJ2-7; a possible D gene is TRBD1 (5 bases). The CDR3 totals 16 residues. V was pared by 1 base and J by 1 base, with 14 bases between. Germline CDR1 SGHDN, CDR2 FVKESK. Here the CDR3 reads CASSQVADSYSYEQYF. The CDR3 region has the DNA TGTGCCAGCAGCCAAGTTGCTGACAGTTATTCCTACGAGCAGTACTTC.

This sequence joins TRBV6-1 and TRBJ2-7; 8 positions agree with TRBD1. The CDR3 extends over 14 amino acids. Germline V gene lookup returns CDR1 MNHNS and CDR2 SASEGT. The V and J ends lost 7 bases and 5 bases, in that order; junction bases with no gene match: 10. The CDR3 nucleotides read TGTGCCAGCAAAGGCCGGACAGGGAGGAACGAGCAGTACTTC. Protein sequence: CASKGRTGRNEQYF.

The chain is built from TRBV11-2 and TRBJ2-7; D is unclear. V was pared by 3 bases and J by 2 bases, with 11 bases between. The CDR3 has 14 amino acids. Germline CDR1 reads SGHAT; CDR2 reads FQNNGV. CDR3 protein: CASSFTGPTYEQYF. In nucleotides, the CDR3 is TGTGCCAGCAGCTTCACCGGGCCCACCTACGAGCAGTACTTC.

This clone was seen once. The V gene is TRBV19, the J gene TRBJ2-1; D tentatively reads TRBD1 or TRBD2 (5 bases each). This CDR3 contains 14 residues. The germline V gene has CDR1 LNHDA and CDR2 SQIVND (reference sequence). Deletions cut 5 bases from V and 5 bases from J, with 13 bases between. CDR3 nucleotide sequence: TGTGCCAGTAGTTTTTGGGACCTCAACAATGAGCAGTTCTTC. It codes for CASSFWDLNNEQFF.

The chain combines TRBV30 with TRBJ1-2; D is undetermined. Germline lookup yields CDR1 GTSNPN and CDR2 SVGIG (reference sequence). V lost 2 bases, J lost 2 bases, and 12 bases lay in between. The CDR3 consists of 14 residues. The CDR3 region is CAWSFPVGNYGYTF. CDR3 coding DNA: TGTGCCTGGAGTTTTCCCGTCGGCAACTATGGCTACACCTTC.

The V and J genes are TRBV14 and TRBJ2-4; 10 nucleotides match TRBD1. The CDR3 is 14 amino acids. The ends lost 4 bases at V and 6 bases at J; junction bases unmatched: 3. The germline V gene encodes CDR1 SGHDN and CDR2 FVKESK. The CDR3 here is CASSRDRGRNIQYF. CDR3 DNA sequence: TGTGCCAGCAGCCGTGACAGGGGGCGAAACATTCAGTACTTC.

The CDR3 DNA follows: TGTGCCAGCAGTGGCAGGGGGGGCTCAGGCAATGAGCAGTTCTTC. This encodes CASSGRGGSGNEQFF. The rearrangement joins TRBV2 to TRBJ2-1; TRBD1 or TRBD2 may be the D gene (7 bases each). V lost 4 bases and J 6 bases, leaving 16 bases between the germline ends. In germline, CDR1 is SNHLY, CDR2 FYNNEI. There are 15 residues in the CDR3.

V is TRBV5-1 and J is TRBJ1-2, with D maybe TRBD1 (5 bases). The germline gives CDR1 SGHRS, CDR2 YFSETQ. Deletions cut 6 bases from V and 1 base from J, with 13 bases between. The CDR3 is 14 residues long. DNA of the CDR3: TGCGCCAGCAATCAGGGTTCCATTAACTATGGCTACACCTTC. Its translation is CASNQGSINYGYTF.

This clone was counted once. This chain uses TRBV14 with TRBJ2-7; D remains ambiguous. CDR3 length: 14 amino acids. With 4 bases removed from V and 2 bases from J, the gap between germline ends came to 12 bases. Looked up from germline, CDR1 is SGHDN and CDR2 is FVKESK. CDR3 in amino acids: CASSPTRSTYEQYF. The CDR3 DNA sequence: TGTGCCAGCAGCCCTACACGATCAACCTACGAGCAGTACTTC.

This clone was counted a few times. The rearrangement joins TRBV27 to TRBJ2-3, with no clear D. V lost 5 bases to trimming and J lost 6 bases, with 9 bases between them. The CDR3 is made up of 12 amino acids. From germline, CDR1 is MNHEY and CDR2 SMNVEV (reference sequence). For the CDR3, the DNA is TGTGCCAGCAGTCTAATCGGGGATACGCAGTATTTT. Translated: CASSLIGDTQYF.

The V and J genes are TRBV21-1 and TRBJ2-7; the table's D call TRBD2 went unverified against the DNA. TRBV21-1 is given as a pseudogene. CDR3 length: 18 residues. CDR3: CATPLLYGTSGSSYEQYF. In DNA form, the CDR3 reads TGTGCCACCCCGCTTCTGTACGGGACTAGCGGGAGTAGTTACGAGCAGTACTTC.